The 30 T cell receptor beta chains given below trace back to one sample, sequenced in a study of T cells in Graves' hyperthyroidism and ophthalmopathy. Template material for amplifying TCR beta CDR3 regions consisted of RNA transcripts. HTBI primers were employed in a first-round RT-PCR of the TCR CDR3. TCRdb used MiXCR to reprocess the multiplex PCR reads, holding one entry per CDR3 protein. The data contain around 97,000 distinct CDR3 sequences, roughly 50% of them singletons. Sequencing was carried out using blood. All receptors derive from a middle-aged man with Graves' hyperthyroidism.

The chain has TRBV20-1 and TRBJ1-5; D perhaps matches TRBD1 (5 bases). From germline, CDR1 is DFQATT and CDR2 SNEGSKA (reference sequence). This CDR3 is 13 amino acids long. Trimming pared 7 bases from V and 4 bases from J, leaving 14 bases between. The CDR3 nucleotides read TGCAGTGTGGGGACGTGGAATAATCAGCCCCAGCATTTT. This translates into CSVGTWNNQPQHF.

This clonotype occurred many times. V is TRBV6-5 and J is TRBJ1-1, with 7 bases that match TRBD1. J lost 1 base, V lost 0 bases, and 2 bases had no gene match. Germline V gene lookup returns CDR1 MNHEY and CDR2 SVGAGI. The CDR3 has 15 residues. CDR3 sequence: CASSYSGTANTEAFF. CDR3 coding DNA: TGTGCCAGCAGTTACTCGGGGACAGCGAACACTGAAGCTTTCTTT.

This clonotype was counted a few times. V and J are TRBV12-3 or TRBV12-4 and TRBJ2-2; 10 bases line up with TRBD1. The length of the CDR3 is 16 residues. J was trimmed by 4 bases and V by 6 bases; bases with no gene match: 8. The CDR3 DNA reads TGTGCCAGCAGACCTGACCGGGACAGGGGCACCGGGGAGCTGTTTTTT. Residues: CASRPDRDRGTGELFF.

The chain is built from TRBV2 and TRBJ2-3; D gene unclear. Germline V gene sequence: CDR1 SNHLY, CDR2 FYNNEI. There are 12 residues in the CDR3. Trimming shortened V by 6 bases and J by 0 bases, and 4 bases separated the two germline ends. CDR3 amino acids: CASRDSTDTQYF. As DNA, the CDR3 is TGTGCCAGCAGGGACAGCACAGATACGCAGTATTTT.

The rearrangement joins TRBV20-1 to TRBJ1-5, with 10 nucleotides matching TRBD1. The CDR3 covers 14 residues. The junction had 2 bases not matched to a gene; V was cut back by 6 bases and J by 0 bases. CDR1 and CDR2 (germline): DFQATT, SNEGSKA (reference sequence). The DNA of the CDR3 is TGCAGTGCCGGACAGGGGGGTAGCAATCAGCCCCAGCATTTT. As protein: CSAGQGGSNQPQHF.

This clonotype was detected many times. The chain is built from TRBV7-6 and TRBJ1-1; no clear D gene. This CDR3 is built from 13 residues. Germline CDR1 is SGHVS and CDR2 is FNYEAQ. Trimming removed 3 bases from V and 1 base from J, with 6 bases in between. The CDR3: CASSFNPNTEAFF. DNA of the CDR3: TGTGCCAGCAGCTTTAATCCGAACACTGAAGCTTTCTTT.

This clonotype was recorded at least ten times. CDR3 DNA sequence: TGTGCCAGCAGCCCTGGGGGTACCGGATACAATGAGCAGTTCTTC. Translating gives CASSPGGTGYNEQFF. The rearrangement joins TRBV7-2 to TRBJ2-1; possibly TRBD1 or TRBD2 for D (5 bases each). Trimming shortened V by 5 bases and J by 4 bases, and 15 bases separated the two germline ends. The CDR3 runs 15 residues. Germline V gene sequence: CDR1 SGHTA, CDR2 FQGNSA.

This clonotype was seen a few times. This chain uses TRBV30 with TRBJ1-1; the D gene is possibly TRBD1 (6 bases). V was pared by 7 bases and J by 3 bases, with 12 bases between. The CDR3 sequence is 12 residues long. Germline V lookup: CDR1 GTSNPN, CDR2 SVGIG (reference sequence). Written as DNA, the CDR3 is TGTGCCTACCACAGGGTGTACACTGAAGCTTTCTTT. This codes for CAYHRVYTEAFF.

The table lists this clonotype with many counts. The rearrangement joins TRBV14 to TRBJ1-3, with 7 nucleotides matching TRBD1. Trimming at V came to 4 bases and at J to 4 bases, leaving 4 bases not matched to a gene. This CDR3 is 14 amino acids long. Germline V gene data show CDR1 as SGHDN and CDR2 as FVKESK. The CDR3 DNA is TGTGCCAGCAGCCGAACAGGGGAGGGAAACACCATATATTTT. Protein sequence: CASSRTGEGNTIYF. Complete variable domain (other parts from reference TRBV14 and TRBJ1-3): EAGVTQFPSHSVIEKGQTVTLRCDPISGHDNLYWYRRVMGKEIKFLLHFVKESKQDESGMPNNRFLAERTGGTYSTLKVQPAELEDSGVYFCASSRTGEGNTIYFGEGSWLTVV.

This clonotype has ten or more counts. The V and J genes are TRBV6-4 and TRBJ2-3; unclear D gene. CDR1 is MRHNA, CDR2 SNTAGT, per germline. V gave up 8 bases and J gave up 4 bases, with 13 bases separating them. CDR3 length equals 13 residues. CDR3 coding DNA: TGTGCCAGCCAGTACCTTGGGGCAGATACGCAGTATTTT. It is translated as CASQYLGADTQYF.

Worth noting for this clonotype: Mismatch with germline at one junction end may stem from a read error. The chain has TRBV15 and TRBJ2-1; 7 nucleotides agree with TRBD1. This CDR3 has 14 amino acids. Germline CDR1 and CDR2: LNHNV and YYDKDF (reference sequence). The CDR3 DNA reads TGTGCCACCAGCCCCCGGGACAGCATATTTGAGCAGTGCTTC. Translating gives CATSPRDSIFEQCF. The full variable domain, with the rest looked up from reference TRBV15 and TRBJ2-1, is DAMVIQNPRYQVTQFGKPVTLSCSQTLNHNVMYWYQQKSSQAPKLLFHYYDKDFNNEADTPDNFQSRRPNTSFCFLDIRSPGLGDTAMYLCATSPRDSIFEQCFGPGTRLTVL.

This sequence joins TRBV15 and TRBJ2-6; unclear D gene. The CDR3 runs 12 residues. The V end lost 9 bases, the J end lost 2 bases, and 5 bases lay between the germline ends. The germline CDR1 and CDR2 sequences are LNHNV and YYDKDF (reference sequence). CDR3 sequence reads: CATRAGANVLTF. Here the CDR3 DNA reads TGTGCCACTAGGGCTGGGGCCAACGTCCTGACTTTC. Together with reference TRBV15 and TRBJ2-6, the CDR3 gives the full variable domain: DAMVIQNPRYQVTQFGKPVTLSCSQTLNHNVMYWYQQKSSQAPKLLFHYYDKDFNNEADTPDNFQSRRPNTSFCFLDIRSPGLGDTAMYLCATRAGANVLTFGAGSRLTVL.

This clonotype was found many times. The chain uses TRBV20-1 and TRBJ2-1; 7 bases agree with TRBD2. The V gene's germline CDR1 is DFQATT and CDR2 SNEGSKA (reference sequence). The CDR3 is made up of 12 amino acids. V was pared by 1 base and J by 13 bases, with 7 bases of the junction left unmatched. Here the CDR3 DNA reads TGCAGTGCTAGAGGGACGGGCGGGAGTCAGTTCTTC. Protein sequence: CSARGTGGSQFF.

The chain combines TRBV29-1 with TRBJ1-5; D perhaps matches TRBD1 (5 bases). The germline V and J ends were trimmed by 8 bases and 2 bases, with 13 bases remaining between them. The CDR3 is 13 residues long. Germline lookup yields CDR1 SQVTM and CDR2 ANQGSEA. The CDR3 nucleotides are TGCAGCCCCTCCGGAGGGGGCAATCAGCCCCAGCATTTT. As protein: CSPSGGGNQPQHF.

This clonotype was picked up many times. The rearrangement uses TRBV4-1 and TRBJ2-3; D is undetermined. V lost 4 bases and J lost 2, with 7 bases in between. The germline gives CDR1 MGHRA, CDR2 YSYEKL. The CDR3 totals 13 residues. The CDR3 spells CASSLSPTDTQYF. As DNA, the CDR3 is TGCGCCAGCAGCCTCAGCCCCACAGATACGCAGTATTTT.

This clonotype was seen repeatedly, ten times or more. The CDR3 DNA follows: TGTGCCAGCAGCGAACGGGACAGAACCAACACTGAAGCTTTCTTT. Protein: CASSERDRTNTEAFF. The chain links TRBV13 to TRBJ1-1; 7 nucleotides line up with TRBD1. This CDR3 is 15 amino acids long. Looked up from germline, CDR1 is PRHDT and CDR2 is FYEKMQ (reference sequence). V trimming: 5 bases; J trimming: 2 bases; junction bases outside the gene matches: 8.

This clonotype was picked up many times. This rearrangement joins TRBV19 to TRBJ1-1; D unresolved. Germline values: CDR1 LNHDA, CDR2 SQIVND (reference sequence). V lost 3 bases to trimming and J lost 2 bases, with 10 bases between them. The CDR3 extends over 14 amino acids. CDR3 sequence reads: CASSISSGNTEAFF. DNA of the CDR3: TGTGCCAGTAGTATTTCGTCAGGTAACACTGAAGCTTTCTTT.

This clonotype was observed many times. The genes are TRBV7-2 and TRBJ2-1; TRBD1 matches 9 bases. The V gene's germline CDR1 is SGHTA and CDR2 FQGNSA. CDR3 length: 15 residues. The V gene end was trimmed by 3 bases and the J gene end by 1 base; junction bases not matched to a gene: 1. The CDR3 DNA follows: TGTGCCAGCAGCTTCGACAGGGGGTCCTACAATGAGCAGTTCTTC. Residues: CASSFDRGSYNEQFF.

This clonotype showed up many times. This chain links TRBV19 with TRBJ1-1, with TRBD1 matching 7 bases. Germline V lookup: CDR1 LNHDA, CDR2 SQIVND (reference sequence). V was clipped by 1 base and J by 4 bases; unmatched bases: 3. The CDR3 extends over 14 amino acids. CDR3 DNA sequence: TGTGCCAGTAGTATAGGACAGGGAGTCACTGAAGCTTTCTTT. As protein: CASSIGQGVTEAFF.

The chain carries TRBV9 and TRBJ1-5, with TRBD1 as a possible D gene (6 bases). Germline-derived CDR1 and CDR2 are SGDLS and YYNGEE. The V end was cut by 0 bases, the J end by 5 bases, with 12 bases between. The CDR3 runs 15 residues. CDR3 in amino acids: CASSVAGGPDQPQHF. The CDR3 region has the DNA TGTGCCAGCAGCGTAGCGGGGGGGCCCGATCAGCCCCAGCATTTT.

In its sample, this clonotype was seen many times. The chain couples TRBV2 to TRBJ1-1, with D perhaps matching TRBD1 (6 bases). The CDR3 is made up of 11 amino acids. V dropped 5 bases and J dropped 5 bases, with 6 bases sitting between them. The V gene's germline CDR1 is SNHLY and CDR2 FYNNEI. The CDR3 DNA is TGTGCCAGCAGTACAGGGACTGAAGCTTTCTTT. The encoded protein is CASSTGTEAFF.

This chain uses TRBV29-1 with TRBJ1-1; D unclear. Trimming stripped 4 bases from V and 4 bases from J, with 16 bases between. CDR1 is SQVTM, CDR2 ANQGSEA, per germline. The CDR3 spans 14 residues. CDR3 sequence: CSVALGNRGTEAFF. The CDR3 DNA reads TGCAGCGTTGCCCTGGGCAATCGGGGCACTGAAGCTTTCTTT.

This clonotype was found many times. The rearrangement links TRBV6-5 to TRBJ1-1; D is perhaps TRBD1 (6 bases). Looked up from germline, CDR1 is MNHEY and CDR2 is SVGAGI. Deletions cut 5 bases from V and 2 bases from J, with 15 bases between. CDR3 size: 15 residues. The CDR3 DNA reads TGTGCCAGCAGTACCCGGGACACCCTTAACACTGAAGCTTTCTTT. This codes for CASSTRDTLNTEAFF.

The V gene is TRBV2, the J gene TRBJ1-2; TRBD1 is a possible D gene (5 bases). CDR1 and CDR2 from the germline V gene are SNHLY and FYNNEI. V lost 1 base and J 4 bases, leaving 16 bases between the germline ends. The CDR3 spans 16 residues. CDR3 residues: CASSEVPTGGGYGYTF. CDR3 nucleotides: TGTGCCAGCAGTGAAGTTCCCACGGGGGGGGGCTATGGCTACACCTTC.

This clonotype was picked up many times. J is TRBJ2-3 and V is TRBV20-1; possible D gene TRBD1, 6 bases. Trimming pared 4 bases from V and 7 bases from J, leaving 18 bases between. Germline V gives CDR1 DFQATT, CDR2 SNEGSKA (reference sequence). This CDR3 region has 14 residues. CDR3 region: CSAITGHQINTQYF. CDR3 coding DNA: TGCAGTGCTATAACGGGACACCAAATTAATACGCAGTATTTT.

This clonotype showed up many times. The chain links TRBV28 to TRBJ2-5; 9 bases are a match to TRBD1. CDR3 size: 13 residues. CDR1 MDHEN and CDR2 SYDVKM come from the germline V gene. Losses at the gene ends were 7 bases for V and 5 bases for J; bases not matched to a gene: 5. The CDR3 spells CASTHRGRETQYF. The CDR3 DNA reads as TGTGCCAGCACCCACAGGGGGCGTGAGACCCAGTACTTC.

V and J are TRBV5-1 and TRBJ2-5; D is perhaps TRBD2 (7 bases). The CDR3 length is 16 residues. Per the germline V gene, CDR1 is SGHRS and CDR2 is YFSETQ. Trimming removed 4 bases at V and 9 bases at J, with 25 bases between. The CDR3 nucleotides are TGCGCCAGCAGCCCACGGGGAGGGGGACCTTATCAGCCCCAGTACTTC. Amino acid sequence: CASSPRGGGPYQPQYF.

A word on this clonotype: A read error is likely, as this CDR3 ends without the conserved phenylalanine or tryptophan. No DNA is shown, since the ends of the CDR3 on it are uncertain; the CDR3 is the one TCRdb lists. CDR3 residues: CATSRPGWETRYS. This chain links TRBV24-1 with TRBJ2-5; the D call TRBD1 from the table was never checked on the DNA. Germline loops: CDR1 KGHDR, CDR2 SFDVKD. With termini counted, the CDR3 has 13 amino acids.

There are many counts of this clonotype. The gene calls are TRBV7-3 and TRBJ1-1; D gene unclear. There are 13 residues in the CDR3. The V end was cut by 3 bases, the J end by 1 base, with 6 bases between. Germline CDR1 and CDR2: SGHTA and FQGTGA. The CDR3 is CASSLHGNTEAFF. CDR3 nucleotide sequence: TGTGCCAGCAGCTTGCACGGGAACACTGAAGCTTTCTTT.

This clonotype appeared many times. The rearrangement uses TRBV20-1 and TRBJ2-7; 8 bases agree with TRBD2. This CDR3 is 12 amino acids long. V shed 3 bases, J shed 3 bases, and the junction held 1 base outside the gene matches. Germline V lookup: CDR1 DFQATT, CDR2 SNEGSKA (reference sequence). As DNA, the CDR3 is TGCAGTGCTAGCGGGGGGGGCTACGAGCAGTACTTC. Translating it yields CSASGGGYEQYF.